Below, one T cell receptor beta chain is given with its context. Its antigen is not known. The trim removed 5 bases at V and 4 bases at J, leaving 5 bases unmatched. The CDR3 sequence is 14 residues long. Germline CDR1 and CDR2: SGHNT and YYREEE (reference sequence). Time point: persistent/refractory GD, antithyroid drugs over 5 years with positive TRAb. With RNA extracted from PBMCs as input, the TCR library was made. Around 9 milliliters of peripheral blood were drawn into EDTA tubes. The data belong to a study of regulatory T cells in long-lasting Graves disease. Points from the study as a whole: Persistent patients shared about 3,000 public clonotypes among themselves. Newly diagnosed patients shared fewer, at roughly 970.

Sequencing libraries for TCR beta were prepared with iRepertoire HTBI primers and Arm-PCR of CDR3 regions. Per the study methods: Identified segments across samples numbered roughly 62 TRBV and 14 to 15 TRBJ. Each CDR3 protein gets one entry after TCRdb re-called the multiplex PCR reads with MiXCR. The V and J calls were determined by TCRdb, not by the authors. The profile covers 500,000 to 700,000 distinct CDR3 sequences, with about 32% appearing a single time and about two fifths taken by the ten largest. The material sequenced was peripheral blood mononuclear cells (PBMCs), taken when the disease was refractory, from a patient treated with antithyroid drugs. This sequence joins TRBV5-4 and TRBJ1-4; 7 bases fit TRBD1. This TCR derives from a female donor with Graves disease. CDR3 nucleotides: TGTGCCAGCAGAAGGACAGGCTATAATGAAAAACTGTTTTTT. It yields the protein CASRRTGYNEKLFF.